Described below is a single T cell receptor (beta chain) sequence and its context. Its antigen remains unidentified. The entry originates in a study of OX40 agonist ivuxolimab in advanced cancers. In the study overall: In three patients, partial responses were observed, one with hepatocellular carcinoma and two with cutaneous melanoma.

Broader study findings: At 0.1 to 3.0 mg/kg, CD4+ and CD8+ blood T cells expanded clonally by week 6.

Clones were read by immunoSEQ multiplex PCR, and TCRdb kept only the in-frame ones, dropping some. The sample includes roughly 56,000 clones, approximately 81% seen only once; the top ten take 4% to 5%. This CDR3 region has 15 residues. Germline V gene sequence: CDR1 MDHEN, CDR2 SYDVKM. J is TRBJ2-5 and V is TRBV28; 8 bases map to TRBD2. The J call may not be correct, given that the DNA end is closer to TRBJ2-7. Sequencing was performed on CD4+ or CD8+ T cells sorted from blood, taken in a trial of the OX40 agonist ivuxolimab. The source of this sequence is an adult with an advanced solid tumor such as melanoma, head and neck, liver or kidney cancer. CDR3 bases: TGTGCCAGCAGCCTCCCCGGGGGGGGCTTCTACGAGCAGTACTTC. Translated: CASSLPGGGFYEQYF.